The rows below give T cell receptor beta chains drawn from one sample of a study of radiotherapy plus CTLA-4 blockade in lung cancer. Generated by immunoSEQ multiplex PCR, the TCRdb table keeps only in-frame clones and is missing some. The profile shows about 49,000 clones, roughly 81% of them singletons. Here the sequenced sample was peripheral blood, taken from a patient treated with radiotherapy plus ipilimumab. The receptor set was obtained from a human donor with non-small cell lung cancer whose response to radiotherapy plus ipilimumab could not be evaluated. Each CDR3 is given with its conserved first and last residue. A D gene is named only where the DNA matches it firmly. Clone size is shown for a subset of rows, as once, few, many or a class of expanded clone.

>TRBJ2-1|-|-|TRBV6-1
TGTGCCAGCAGTGATACTAGCTACAATGAGCAGTTCTTC
CASSDTSYNEQFF
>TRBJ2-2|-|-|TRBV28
TGTGCCAGCACCCGAATACCAGGCGGGGAGCTGTTTTTT
CASTRIPGGELFF
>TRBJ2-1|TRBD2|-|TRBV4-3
TGCGCCAGCAGCCAAGATCGTCTAGCGGGAGTGGTTGAGCAGTTCTTC
CASSQDRLAGVVEQFF
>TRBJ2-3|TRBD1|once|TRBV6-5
TGTGCCAGCAGTTACTCGAGTCAGGGGGCGGGGGATACGCAGTATTTT
CASSYSSQGAGDTQYF
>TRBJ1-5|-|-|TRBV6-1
TGTGCCAGCAGTGATATGCCGTCAACGGTTCAGCCCCAGCATTTT
CASSDMPSTVQPQHF
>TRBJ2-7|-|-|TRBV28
TGTGCCAGCAGTTTAATGGGGGCTAGCAGAATCTACGAGCAGTACTTC
CASSLMGASRIYEQYF
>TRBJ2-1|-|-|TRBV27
TGTGCCAGCAGTTTCGCGACAGTTCCCCCCGCGGATGAGCAGTTCTTC
CASSFATVPPADEQFF
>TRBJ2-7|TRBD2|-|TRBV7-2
TGTGCCAGCAGCCCGAGGACTAGCGGGACCCTATACGAGCAGTACTTC
CASSPRTSGTLYEQYF
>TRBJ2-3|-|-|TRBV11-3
TGTGCCAGCAGCTTGGGCGGACAGCTCACAGATACGCAGTATTTT
CASSLGGQLTDTQYF
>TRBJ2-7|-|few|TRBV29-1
TGCAGCGTTGTGGAAACCGCGGGCCGGAACGAGCAGTACTTC
CSVVETAGRNEQYF
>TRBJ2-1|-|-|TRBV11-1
TGTGCCAGCAGCTCCGGGGGTCGTGAGCAGTTCTTC
CASSSGGREQFF
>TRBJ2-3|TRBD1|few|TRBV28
TGTGCCAGCGGCGAGGGCGGACAGGGGGTTTTAGATACGCAGTATTTT
CASGEGGQGVLDTQYF
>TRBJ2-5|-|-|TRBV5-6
TGTGCCAGCAGCTTACAGGGCTACCAAGAGACCCAGTACTTC
CASSLQGYQETQYF
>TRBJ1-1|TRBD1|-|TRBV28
TGTGCCAGCAGTACGGGACAGGGGGCGCGAGCTTTCTTT
CASSTGQGARAFF
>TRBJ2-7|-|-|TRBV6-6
TGTGCCAGCAGTTACTCGCGGAGGGCAGGTGACGAGCAGTACTTC
CASSYSRRAGDEQYF
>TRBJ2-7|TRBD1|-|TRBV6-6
TGTGCCAGCAGTCACACAGGGGGCGAGCAGTACTTC
CASSHTGGEQYF
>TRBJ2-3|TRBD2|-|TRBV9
TGTGCCAGCAGCAGGGGGGGACTAGCGGGAGATACGCAGTATTTT
CASSRGGLAGDTQYF
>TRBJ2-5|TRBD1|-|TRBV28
TGTGCCAGCACCCCTCTTGGGACAGGGGGCGGGAAGACCCAGTACTTC
CASTPLGTGGGKTQYF
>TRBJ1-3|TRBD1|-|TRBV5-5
TGTGCCAGCAGCTTTCCCAAATGGACAGGGCGGCGCAACACCATATATTTT
CASSFPKWTGRRNTIYF
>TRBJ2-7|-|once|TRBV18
TGTGCCAGCTCACCTGACAGCTACGAGCAGTACTTC
CASSPDSYEQYF
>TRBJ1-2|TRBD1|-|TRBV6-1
TGTGCCAGCAGTGAAGGGGGACAGGGGGCCTATGGCTACACCTTC
CASSEGGQGAYGYTF
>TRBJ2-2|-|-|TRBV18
TGTGCCAGCTCACGGACAGCGAACACCGGGGAGCTGTTTTTT
CASSRTANTGELFF
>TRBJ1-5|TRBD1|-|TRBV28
TGTGCCAGCAGCCCTGGACAGGAAAATCAGCCCCAGCATTTT
CASSPGQENQPQHF
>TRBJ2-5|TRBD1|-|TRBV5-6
TGTGCCAGCAGCTCGCACGGGACAGGGTACCAAGAGACCCAGTACTTC
CASSSHGTGYQETQYF
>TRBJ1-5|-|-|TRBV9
TGTGCCAGCAGCGTAGTGACAGGCAGCAATCAGCCCCAGCATTTT
CASSVVTGSNQPQHF
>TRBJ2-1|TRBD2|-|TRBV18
TGTGCCAGCTCAGGGACTAGCGGCTACAATGAGCAGTTCTTC
CASSGTSGYNEQFF
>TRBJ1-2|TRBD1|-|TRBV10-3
TGTGCCATCAGTGCCGCTCGGACAGGACGCCTTTATGGCTACACCTTC
CAISAARTGRLYGYTF
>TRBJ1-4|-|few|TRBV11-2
TGTGCCAGCACCCCGCGAGCTAATGAAAAACTGTTTTTT
CASTPRANEKLFF
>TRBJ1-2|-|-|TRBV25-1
TGTGCCAGCAGTGAAAAGGAGATACCTAACTATGGCTACACCTTC
CASSEKEIPNYGYTF
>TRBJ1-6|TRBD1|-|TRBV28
TGTGCCTGGACGAAGGGCAGGGGGTATAATTCACCCCTCCACTTT
CAWTKGRGYNSPLHF
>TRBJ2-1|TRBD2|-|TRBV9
TGTGCCAGCAGCGTTGCGGGAGATATTGAGCAGTTCTTC
CASSVAGDIEQFF
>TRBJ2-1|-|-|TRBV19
TGTGCCAGTAGTCGGCGGGCCGGATACAATGAGCAGTTCTTC
CASSRRAGYNEQFF
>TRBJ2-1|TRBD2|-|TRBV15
TGTGCCACCTCAGGACCTAAAGGTTTGGCTAGCGGGAGATCATCCTACAATGAGCAGTTCTTC
CATSGPKGLASGRSSYNEQFF
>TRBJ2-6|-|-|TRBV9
TGTGCCAGCAGCGCGGGTGGGGCCAACGTCCTGACTTTC
CASSAGGANVLTF
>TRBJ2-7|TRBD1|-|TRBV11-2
TGTGCCAGCAGCTCCCACCCTCAGGGGGCGTACGAGCAGTACTTC
CASSSHPQGAYEQYF
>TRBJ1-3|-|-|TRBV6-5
TGTGCCAGCCAGCCCCGAGGGGGTGGAATAAACACCATATATTTT
CASQPRGGGINTIYF